The text below deals with one T cell receptor (beta chain). Its antigen is still unknown. Per-base qualities were not stored, and no clone one base away is much larger. The data derive from a study of cytomegalovirus exposure and HLA in healthy donors (dated by TCRdb to 2016 to 2017). With respect to the entire study: According to an earlier analysis of a few hundred of the donors, about 179 million T cells yielded roughly 110 million unique TCR beta sequences and roughly 280 Gb of sequence data. Because of strong linkage in the cohort, four or five DR-DQ haplotypes were treated as single units for association and clustering. Besides the first cohort of hundreds of subjects, a separate validation cohort made up of 95 to 150 different subjects was used. To decide whether each TCR beta V gene segment behaved as functional or pseudogenic, an earlier analysis of nearly 600 of the donors relied on high-throughput TCR beta sequencing. Across 398 genotyped donors of the cohort, an average of about 200,000 unique TCR beta nucleotide sequences per donor were sequenced, and approximately 19% of those sequences were non-productive. Typing coverage differed by locus: A, B, C, DRB1 and DQB1 were typed in roughly 620-640 donors, DQA1 in roughly 500, DPA1 in some 570, and DPB1 in 450 to 490. The later analysis used no new phenotypic data to find candidate immune exposures, relying instead on TCR beta sequences and their occurrence across donors. An early release covering just under 650 HLA-typed donors comprised approximately 290 gigabases of sequencing data and approximately 80 million unique TCR sequences. HLA typing included class I and class II loci at four-digit resolution. Using immunosequencing, the study profiled T cell repertoires from roughly 650 subjects and related those repertoires to cytomegalovirus serostatus. Alongside the repertoire data, information on donor age, sex, ethnicity and CMV serostatus was compiled. Of the roughly 400 genotyped donors, approximately 83% fell in the genetic ancestry cluster associated with self-reported Caucasian donors. A later genetic analysis took genome-wide SNP genotypes for about 60% of the roughly 670 donors and used that subset as a discovery cohort. High-throughput TCR immunosequencing, statistical association of individual TCRs with disease status, and machine learning were combined to predict cytomegalovirus infection status. The study was designed to test whether signatures of past pathogen exposure could be identified by cataloging public T cell receptors. A later analysis re-analyzed previously published TCR beta repertoires from 600 to 850 donors and added high-resolution HLA genotyping to study TCR occurrence patterns. Every repertoire in the discovery cohort had been generated on one and the same sequencing platform.

The cohort consisted of approximately 690 healthy bone marrow donors. At the time of sampling, every cohort member was nominally healthy, though immune exposures that went unrecorded were likely present. The donor tested CMV seronegative, placing the donor among the approximately 360 seronegative members of the cohort. Each donor provided a peripheral blood sample, and peripheral blood mononuclear cells were used for TCR beta sequencing. Genomic DNA was extracted from the blood cell samples with the Qiagen DNeasy Blood Extraction Kit. The library was prepared using the immunoSEQ multiplex PCR assay. The multiplex PCR relied on a mix of 60 forward primers for TCR Vbeta segments and 13 reverse primers for TCR Jbeta segments. Amplification of the CDR3 region of rearranged TCR beta genes was performed with a multiplex PCR assay on genomic DNA. The Illumina HiSeq System was used to sequence the amplified TCR beta libraries as 87-base-pair reads. The authors processed their data as follows. A later analysis tallied 75 million to 95 million unique TCR beta chains across the 666 repertoires, and about 12 million of those chains were shared by two or more donors. A nearest-neighbor algorithm error-corrected the raw reads and collapsed the reads into unique sequences, merging closely related sequences to remove PCR and sequencing errors. V, D and J gene segments were assigned by aligning CDR3 sequences to IMGT reference sequences. For a sequence to be retained, a match of at least six nucleotides to both a V gene segment and a J gene segment was required. A rearrangement was called productive if the CDR3 had no stop codons and remained in frame with V and J, and every other rearrangement was called non-productive. Following IMGT convention, CDR3 was defined as the stretch from the second conserved V-encoded cysteine up to the conserved J-encoded phenylalanine. Sequences without an unambiguous match to a single V gene segment were excluded from the earlier analysis of over 500 of the donors. An earlier analysis of a few hundred of the donors called V segments functional above 56.7% productive rearrangements and segregating when the between-donor standard deviation exceeded 5%. A statistical classification framework was built to diagnose cytomegalovirus status from the catalog of TCR beta chain sequences. In a later analysis, TCR nucleotide sequences were compared against IMGT/GENE-DB human TR gene sequences so that V and J genes could be assigned. Using the TCRdist pipeline, a later analysis assigned CDR3 sequences along with most-parsimonious VDJ recombination scenarios. In a later analysis, each TCR beta chain was defined by its CDR3 amino acid sequence together with its V-gene family, and reads without a unique V-gene family were excluded. A later analysis removed nearly 600 highly shared, low-generation-probability nucleotide sequences to deal with suspected cross-contamination and a sequencing artifact. A later analysis calculated a clonal expansion index for each public chain from normalized within-repertoire ranks of inferred template counts. In a later analysis, generation probabilities were computed with a VDJ recombination model fitted to out-of-frame rearrangements, and the resulting probabilities were checked against IGoR. In a later analysis, hypergeometric tests were used to score TCR-TCR, TCR-HLA and TCR-CMV co-occurrence, with a repertoire-size bias correction applied to TCR pairs. A later analysis estimated false discovery rates by permuting HLA or CMV assignments 20 times. In a later analysis, co-occurring TCRs were grouped using DBSCAN, with TCRdist sequence similarity added in when clustering inside HLA-allele-positive subsets. Repertoires with fewer than 30,000 or more than 120,000 public chains were left out of co-occurrence clustering, as were four to six repertoires with anomalous nucleotide sharing. The table was pulled from immuneACCESS by TCRdb, which kept in-frame rearrangements only. Such tables lose some clones; where checked, under half of the loss comes from unresolved V genes, and the rest has no known cause. V, J and clone size are taken as reported in that table, and D and trimming were inferred from the DNA itself. The sample profile shows some 160,000 clones; approximately 78% of them were found once. The ten top clones hold approximately 1.5% of the sample.

Overall study outcomes, separate from this receptor: Linkage disequilibrium might explain the correlated functional status among segregating V segments, but an unknown experimental factor could not be ruled out. Across donors, most TCR sequences were observed very rarely, whereas some public TCRs were present in many individuals. Broadly in line with IMGT annotations, most TCR beta V segments showed up in productive rearrangements about 87% or about 30% of the time in an earlier analysis of 587 of the donors. Roughly uniform sequencing depth across donors was assumed in presence/absence analyses, although this assumption may not hold. When HLA alleles, especially DR and DQ, strongly co-occurred, TCR associations were difficult to assign to individual alleles. A few of the identified cytomegalovirus-associated TCR beta chains were confirmed in vitro to be specific for cytomegalovirus antigens. In a later analysis, the rate of TCR association differed among HLA loci, with DRB1 alleles having the most associated TCRs and HLA-C alleles having the fewest. Some IMGT-functional V segments, including TRBV6-2 and TRBV6-3, could not be distinguished by the 87-base-pair reads and were therefore excluded. The authors suggested that the approach could potentially be extended to other disease states and immunological phenotypes. Several of the top co-occurrence clusters appeared to be linked to parvovirus B19, influenza, CMV and Epstein-Barr virus, according to a later analysis. A further reported finding was that TCR beta sequences accurately predicted the HLA-A and HLA-B alleles for most subjects in the first cohort. In the study, about 150 TCR beta chains were listed as associated with cytomegalovirus. According to a later analysis, most CMV-associated TCR beta chains appeared to be HLA-restricted, and the HLA associations seemed to be driven largely by CMV exposure. A later genetic analysis associated a missense DCLRE1C variant with V-gene and J-gene trimming of TCR beta chains, and an independent cohort replicated the association. According to a later genetic analysis, donors in an Asian-associated ancestry cluster had fewer N-insertions in productive TCRs than the approximately 670-donor mean. Because counts were too low, 15 or so rarely observed V segments, including chromosome 9 orphons, were excluded from the earlier analysis of 587 of the donors. The sequencing pipeline was judged likely to have produced a cluster of highly shared sequence variants as a technical artifact. Because HLA typing was unavailable for some donors at each locus, only the typed subset was used in association tests. CMV serostatus was the only immune exposure information available for the cohort. Only TCR beta chains were sequenced in this cohort, and the absence of alpha or paired-chain data limited detectable features. Specific HLA alleles were associated with around 18,000 TCR beta sequences at a false discovery rate of 0.05 in a later analysis. In both the original and validation cohorts, the classifier was reported to diagnose cytomegalovirus status with high specificity and sensitivity. Compared with equally common non-associated chains, HLA-associated TCR beta chains in a later analysis were more clonally expanded and had lower generation probabilities.

V gives up 5 bases and J gives up 6 bases, and the segment between their germline ends measures 13 bases. For CDR1 and CDR2, the germline V gene (reference sequence) lists LNHDA and SQIVND. Measured from the cysteine to the phenylalanine, the CDR3 is 13 residues long. Left in the record is the CDR3 DNA by itself, 39 bases read in frame from the first base. The sequence was collected from a male donor in good health and CMV-seronegative. The rearranged chain carries TRBV19 and TRBJ1-1; too little of a D gene remains to name it. Sequenced material: PBMCs. The encoded CDR3 is CASSADFYAEAFF. The DNA sequence is TGTGCCAGTAGTGCTGACTTCTACGCTGAAGCTTTCTTT. With the rest looked up from the reference TRBV19 and TRBJ1-1 genes rather than sequenced, the full variable domain is DGGITQSPKYLFRKEGQNVTLSCEQNLNHDAMYWYRQDPGQGLRLIYYSQIVNDFQKGDIAEGYSVSREKKESFPLTVTSAQKNPTAFYLCASSADFYAEAFFGQGTRLTVV.